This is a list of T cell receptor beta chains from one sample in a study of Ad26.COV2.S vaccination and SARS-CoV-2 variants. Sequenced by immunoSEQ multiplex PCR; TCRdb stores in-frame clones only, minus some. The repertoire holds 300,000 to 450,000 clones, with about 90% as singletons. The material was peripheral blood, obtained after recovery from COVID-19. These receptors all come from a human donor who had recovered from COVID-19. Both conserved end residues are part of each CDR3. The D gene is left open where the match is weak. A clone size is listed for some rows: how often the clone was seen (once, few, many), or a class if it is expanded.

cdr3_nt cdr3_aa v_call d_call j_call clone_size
TGTGCCATCAGTGAAGGGGGGAGTAACCAGTACTTC CAISEGGSNQYF TRBV10-3 NA TRBJ2-5 NA
TGTGCCAGCAGCACCTTGCGGGGGGACAGGCCATCCTACGAGCAGTACTTC CASSTLRGDRPSYEQYF TRBV13 NA TRBJ2-7 NA
TGTGCCAGCAGCACCCTTCGCCACTGGAACACTGAAGCTTTCTTT CASSTLRHWNTEAFF TRBV27 NA TRBJ1-1 NA
TGTGCCAGTAGTATAGTCCTAGACAGTGAAGCTTTCTTT CASSIVLDSEAFF TRBV19 NA TRBJ1-1 once
TGTGCCAGCAGCTTAACAGGGCACGAGCAGTACTTC CASSLTGHEQYF TRBV7-9 NA TRBJ2-7 NA
TGTGCCAGCAGCCAAGAGGGGGGAGTGTACACCGGGGAGCTGTTTTTT CASSQEGGVYTGELFF TRBV14 NA TRBJ2-2 NA
TGTGCCAGCAGCTTAACAGGGGATGAAAAACTGTTTTTT CASSLTGDEKLFF TRBV7-9 TRBD1 TRBJ1-4 NA
TGTGCCAGCAGGCCCGACAGGGGGCTTGAAGCTTTCTTT CASRPDRGLEAFF TRBV6-5 TRBD1 TRBJ1-1 NA
TGCGCCAGCAGCGCAAGACTTGTGGGTGAAGCTTTCTTT CASSARLVGEAFF TRBV5-1 NA TRBJ1-1 NA
TGTGCCAGCAGTTTATACCCCGCCCGAGAACACGAAAAACTGTTTTTT CASSLYPAREHEKLFF TRBV27 NA TRBJ1-4 NA